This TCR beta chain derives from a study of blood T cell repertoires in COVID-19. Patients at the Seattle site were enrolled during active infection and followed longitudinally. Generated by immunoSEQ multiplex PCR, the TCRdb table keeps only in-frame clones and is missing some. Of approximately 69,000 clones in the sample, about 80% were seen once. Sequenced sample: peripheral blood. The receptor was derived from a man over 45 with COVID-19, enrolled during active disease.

The CDR3 DNA follows: TGTGCCAGCAGCCCCGCCGCGATAGGCAATCAGCCCCAGCATTTT. Encoded protein: CASSPAAIGNQPQHF. The chain uses TRBV9 and TRBJ1-5, with D unresolved. Trimming took 4 bases from V and 2 from J, leaving 13 bases between them. Germline V CDR1 and CDR2: SGDLS, YYNGEE. This CDR3 has 15 amino acids.